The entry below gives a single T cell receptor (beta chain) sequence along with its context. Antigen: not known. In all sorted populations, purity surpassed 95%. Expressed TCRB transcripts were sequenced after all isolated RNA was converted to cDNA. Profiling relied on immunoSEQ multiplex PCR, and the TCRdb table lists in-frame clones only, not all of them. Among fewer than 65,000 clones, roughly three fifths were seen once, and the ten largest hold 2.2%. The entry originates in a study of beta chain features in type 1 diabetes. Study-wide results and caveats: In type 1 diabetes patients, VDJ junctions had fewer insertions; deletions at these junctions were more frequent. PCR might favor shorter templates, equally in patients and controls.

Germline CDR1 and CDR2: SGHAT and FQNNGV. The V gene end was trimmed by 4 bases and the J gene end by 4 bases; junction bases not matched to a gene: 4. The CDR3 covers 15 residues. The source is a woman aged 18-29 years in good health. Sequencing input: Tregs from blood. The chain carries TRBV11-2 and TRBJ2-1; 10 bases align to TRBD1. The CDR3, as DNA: TGTGCCAGCAGCTCCCGGGACAGGGGTTACAATGAGCAGTTCTTC. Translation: CASSSRDRGYNEQFF. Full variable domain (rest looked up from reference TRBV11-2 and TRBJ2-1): EAGVAQSPRYKIIEKRQSVAFWCNPISGHATLYWYQQILGQGPKLLIQFQNNGVVDDSQLPKDRFSAERLKGVDSTLKIQPAKLEDSAVYLCASSSRDRGYNEQFFGPGTRLTVL.